The T cell receptor beta chain described here comes from a study of blood T cells in healthy people across ages. The authors ran a second PCR of about 6 to 11 cycles using a sample-barcoded 5' primer and a J-beta primer mix. TCRdb recomputed calls from the 5' RACE reads with MiXCR, one row per CDR3 protein. The table includes over a million distinct CDR3 sequences, 45% detected once. Trimming stripped 3 bases from V and 6 bases from J, with 20 bases between. Germline V lookup: CDR1 MGHRA, CDR2 YSYEKL. The CDR3 runs 16 residues. General study results and limits: Researchers deemed the diversity estimates from one million T cells underestimates.

Total RNA, at least 5 micrograms per sample, came from PBMCs. Points on this clonotype: Its antigen is unidentified.

The chain employs TRBV4-1 and TRBJ1-2; D gene unclear. Source material: blood. The clonotype comes from a woman aged 60-75 years in good health. The CDR3 coding sequence is TGCGCCAGCAGCCAGACATCGACAAGGGAAATGAATGGCTACACCTTC. Translation gives CASSQTSTREMNGYTF.